A selection of T cell receptor beta chains follows, all from one sample in a study of shared clonotypes between healthy human individuals. Some clones are missing from TCRdb's copy, which holds only in-frame ones; the method was immunoSEQ multiplex PCR. The sample shows more than 2,000,000 clones, 80% to 95% of them seen only once. The source material was naive CD4+ T cells from PBMCs. The receptors stem from a man aged 18 to 30 in good health. Some clones in this sample may be carry-over from other donors' samples. Each CDR3 is given with its conserved first and last residue. D genes are given only for firm matches. Size is omitted from some rows. Given values are once, few, many or a class for expanded clones.

v_gene,j_gene,abundance,d_gene,CDR3aa,CDR3nt
TRBV19,TRBJ2-1,once,TRBD2,CATASGYAYNEQFF,TGTGCCACAGCTAGCGGGTATGCCTACAATGAGCAGTTCTTC
TRBV9,TRBJ2-5,-,-,CASSAGTETQYF,TGTGCCAGCAGCGCGGGGACGGAGACCCAGTACTTC
TRBV7-9,TRBJ2-7,-,-,CASSFVSGSYEQYF,TGTGCCAGCAGCTTCGTTTCTGGCTCCTACGAGCAGTACTTC
TRBV15,TRBJ1-1,-,-,CATSRVGSMNTEAFF,TGTGCCACCAGCAGAGTGGGCAGTATGAACACTGAAGCTTTCTTT
TRBV6-5,TRBJ2-7,-,-,CASSYHREYEQYF,TGTGCCAGCAGTTACCACAGGGAATACGAGCAGTACTTC
TRBV18,TRBJ2-2,-,-,CASSPPWTANTGELFF,TGTGCCAGCTCACCACCGTGGACAGCGAACACCGGGGAGCTGTTTTTT
TRBV11-1,TRBJ2-7,-,-,CASSLESGSSYEQYF,TGTGCCAGCAGCTTAGAATCCGGGAGCTCCTACGAGCAGTACTTC
TRBV7-3,TRBJ2-5,-,TRBD1,CASSPTGLETQYF,TGTGCCAGCAGCCCGACAGGGTTAGAGACCCAGTACTTC
TRBV28,TRBJ2-3,-,TRBD2,CASRHGGEGTDTQYF,TGTGCCAGCAGGCACGGGGGGGAAGGGACAGATACGCAGTATTTT
TRBV5-1,TRBJ2-5,-,TRBD2,CASSLETSGRGETQYF,TGCGCCAGCAGCCTCGAGACTAGCGGGAGGGGGGAGACCCAGTACTTC
TRBV18,TRBJ2-2,-,TRBD2,CASSPPSGRAPNTGELFF,TGTGCCAGCTCACCACCCAGCGGGAGGGCCCCGAACACCGGGGAGCTGTTTTTT
TRBV10-3,TRBJ1-4,-,-,CAISARSEKLFF,TGTGCCATCAGTGCCAGGAGTGAAAAACTGTTTTTT
TRBV28,TRBJ1-2,-,TRBD1,CASRITGGSMRYTF,TGTGCCAGCAGAATAACAGGGGGCTCTATGCGGTACACCTTC
TRBV5-4,TRBJ2-5,-,TRBD2,CASRAGGTSGRAGETQYF,TGTGCCAGCAGGGCGGGAGGGACTAGCGGGAGGGCCGGGGAGACCCAGTACTTC
TRBV6-5,TRBJ2-3,-,TRBD2,CASSYQRGRTDTQYF,TGTGCCAGCAGTTACCAGCGGGGCCGCACAGATACGCAGTATTTT
TRBV9,TRBJ1-5,once,-,CASSAEGVSNQPQHF,TGTGCCAGCAGCGCCGAGGGCGTTAGCAATCAGCCCCAGCATTTT
TRBV5-1,TRBJ2-5,-,TRBD2,CASSSSGRALETQYF,TGCGCCAGCAGCTCTAGCGGGAGGGCCTTAGAGACCCAGTACTTC
TRBV6-5,TRBJ2-3,-,-,CASSYTPGDTQYF,TGTGCCAGCAGTTACACCCCAGGGGATACGCAGTATTTT
TRBV27,TRBJ2-3,-,TRBD2,CASSLSRLAASTDTQYF,TGTGCCAGCAGTCTTTCCCGACTAGCGGCTAGCACAGATACGCAGTATTTT
TRBV25-1,TRBJ1-6,-,-,CASSDAGLPGSPLHF,TGTGCCAGCAGTGATGCCGGCCTCCCGGGTTCACCCCTCCACTTT
TRBV5-4,TRBJ2-1,-,-,CASSLLLGDGASYNEQFF,TGTGCCAGCAGCTTACTCCTAGGCGATGGGGCCTCCTACAATGAGCAGTTCTTC
TRBV5-1,TRBJ2-7,-,-,CASSLIPGKDEQYF,TGCGCCAGCAGCTTGATACCTGGAAAAGACGAGCAGTACTTC
TRBV19,TRBJ1-2,-,TRBD1,CASRDRGFYGYTF,TGTGCCAGTAGGGACAGGGGTTTCTATGGCTACACCTTC
TRBV7-6,TRBJ2-1,-,TRBD1,CASSLAAGTGSNEQFF,TGTGCCAGCAGCTTAGCGGCAGGGACAGGGAGCAATGAGCAGTTCTTC
TRBV9,TRBJ1-5,-,TRBD1,CASSAGQGGDQPQHF,TGTGCCAGCAGCGCGGGACAGGGAGGGGATCAGCCCCAGCATTTT
TRBV11-3,TRBJ2-2,-,TRBD2,CASSLRLAGATGELFF,TGTGCCAGCAGCTTAAGACTAGCGGGAGCCACCGGGGAGCTGTTTTTT